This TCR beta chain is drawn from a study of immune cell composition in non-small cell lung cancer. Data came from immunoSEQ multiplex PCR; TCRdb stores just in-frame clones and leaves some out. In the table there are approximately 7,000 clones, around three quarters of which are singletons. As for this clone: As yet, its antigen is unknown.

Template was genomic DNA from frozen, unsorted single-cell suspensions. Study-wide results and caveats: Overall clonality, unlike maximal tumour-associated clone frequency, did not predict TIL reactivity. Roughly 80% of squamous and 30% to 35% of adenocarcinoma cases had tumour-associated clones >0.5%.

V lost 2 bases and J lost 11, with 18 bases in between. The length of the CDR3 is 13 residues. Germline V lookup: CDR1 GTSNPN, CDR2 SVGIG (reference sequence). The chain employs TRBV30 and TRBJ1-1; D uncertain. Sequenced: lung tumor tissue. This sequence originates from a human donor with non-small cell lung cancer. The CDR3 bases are TGTGCCTGGAGTTCCTTGCGCGAGTGGTCGGCTTTCTTT. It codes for CAWSSLREWSAFF.